Reported below is one TCR beta chain. This clone has just one count. Its antigen remains undetermined. No base quality values were provided; no much bigger clone lies one nucleotide off. The data belong to a study of blood T cell repertoires in COVID-19 (dated by TCRdb to between 2020 and 2021). The study in broad terms: Collaborator samples came from the United States, Italy and Spain and covered acute and convalescent phases of COVID-19. The material from the prospective study consisted of cDNA or gDNA derived from T cells, B-cell-depleted T cells, or PBMCs. The dataset comprised deeply sampled blood TCRbeta repertoires from subjects exposed to, actively infected with, or recovered from COVID-19. A freely available public database, intended as a resource for researchers studying the immune response to SARS-CoV-2, is where the repertoires were released. The samples were drawn from two sources: the first 160 participants of the ongoing ImmuneRACE study, and over 1,000 subjects contributed by 6 global collaborators. Sample metadata almost always included a de-identified subject ID, COVID-19 status, age in years and sex. Where available, HLA class I and class II types were taken from metadata supplied by the sample provider and were not determined by assay-based typing.

Measured from the cysteine to the phenylalanine, the CDR3 is 15 residues long. Only CDR3 DNA is held: 45 bases, read in frame from base 1. CDR1 and CDR2 are drawn from the germline V gene: MDHEN, SYDVKM. Relative to germline, V is missing 4 bases and J is missing 3 bases, with 6 bases of the junction outside any gene match. TCRbeta CDR3 regions were amplified from genomic DNA by means of the immunoSEQ Assay, a bias-controlled multiplex PCR. The source study handled its data this way. Nucleated cell counts per sample were estimated from amplification of reference gene primers within the assay. To quantify the absolute abundance of each unique TCRbeta CDR3 rearrangement, sequence reads were collapsed and filtered. For each sample, productive Simpson clonality was calculated as the square root of Simpson's diversity index across productive rearrangements. This is the immuneACCESS table as TCRdb keeps it, with only in-frame sequences that have V and J called. A part of the clones is gone; compared with another copy, unresolved V genes explain less than half, and the rest is unexplained. The V and J calls and the clone size are those of that table, but D and trimming were determined from the DNA. The sample table contains about 97,000 clones; only one count was recorded for 85% of them. 1.5% to 2% of the sample lies in the top ten.

Paper-wide results and their limitations: Clinical and demographic metadata were provided uncurated, with the amount varying by source and participant.

Collaborating institutions collected whole blood in K2EDTA tubes following their own protocols. For TCRbeta analysis, collaborators shipped samples as frozen whole blood, isolated PBMCs, or DNA extracted from either of those sample types. This receptor was identified in a woman aged 70 to 79 with active or convalescent COVID-19. The sequencing sample was made of peripheral blood. The V and J segments used are TRBV28 and TRBJ1-2; 9 bases in between match TRBD1. The CDR3 reads as follows: CASSSQGAGDYGYTF. The base sequence is TGTGCCAGCAGTTCACAGGGGGCAGGGGACTATGGCTACACCTTC.